This T cell receptor (beta chain) was sequenced for a study of shared clonotypes between healthy human individuals. Notes on the study in general: The sampled material consisted only of blood, and tissue repertoires are likely to differ. Larger richness was generally estimated for naive than memory subsets.

From germline, CDR1 is SGHRS and CDR2 YFSETQ. This CDR3 has 15 residues. Trimming took 4 bases from V and 4 from J; bases not matched to a gene: 8. Generated by immunoSEQ multiplex PCR, the TCRdb table keeps only in-frame clones and is missing some. The sample has just over 2,000,000 clones; 85% to 95% are singletons. Note on this clone: What it recognizes is unknown.

J is TRBJ1-1 and V is TRBV5-1; 9 nucleotides align to TRBD1. The sequenced sample was naive CD4+ T cells sorted from blood. Subset of the sample: CD45RA+ positively selected. The clonotype was recovered from a man between 18 and 35 years old in good health. The CDR3 bases are TGCGCCAGCAGCCCTGGGGACAGGGCTGGCACTGAAGCTTTCTTT. Amino acids: CASSPGDRAGTEAFF.